This note documents a single T cell receptor beta chain sequence. The data belong to a study of shared clonotypes between healthy human individuals. The method was immunoSEQ multiplex PCR; TCRdb's version includes in-frame clones alone and lacks a portion of them. The table has over a million clones, approximately 80% seen once. Looked up from germline, CDR1 is MNHEY and CDR2 is SVGAGI. V lost 2 bases to trimming and J lost 6 bases; unmatched junction nucleotides: 5. The CDR3 consists of 14 residues. Sequences were obtained from memory CD4+ T cells from PBMCs. The subset denotes: CD45RA-negative fraction. The receptor was isolated from a man younger than 30 in good health. Some clones in this sample may be carry-over from other donors' samples. The V and J genes are TRBV6-5 and TRBJ2-7; 9 bases match TRBD1. DNA for the CDR3: TGTGCCAGCAGTTACCGGGACAGGGCTAGCGAGCAGTACTTC. Encoded protein: CASSYRDRASEQYF.